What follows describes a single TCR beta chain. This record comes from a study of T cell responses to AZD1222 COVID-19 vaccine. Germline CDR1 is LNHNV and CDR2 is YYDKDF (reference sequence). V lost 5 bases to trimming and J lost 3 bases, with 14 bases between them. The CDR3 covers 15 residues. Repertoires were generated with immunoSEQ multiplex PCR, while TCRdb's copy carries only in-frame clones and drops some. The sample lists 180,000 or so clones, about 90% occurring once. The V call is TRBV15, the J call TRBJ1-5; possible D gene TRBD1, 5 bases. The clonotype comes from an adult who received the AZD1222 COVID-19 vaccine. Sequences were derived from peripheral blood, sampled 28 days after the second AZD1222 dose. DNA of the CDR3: TGTGCCACCAGCGTCAGGGACGGCTACAATCAGCCCCAGCATTTT. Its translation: CATSVRDGYNQPQHF. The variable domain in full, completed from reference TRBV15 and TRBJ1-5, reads DAMVIQNPRYQVTQFGKPVTLSCSQTLNHNVMYWYQQKSSQAPKLLFHYYDKDFNNEADTPDNFQSRRPNTSFCFLDIRSPGLGDTAMYLCATSVRDGYNQPQHFGDGTRLSIL.